These 32 T cell receptor beta chains came from one sample sequenced in a study of ipilimumab plus nivolumab after autologous stem cell transplantation. Only in-frame clones appear in the TCRdb table, and some are missing; sequencing was by immunoSEQ multiplex PCR. Here the sample spans about 9,800 clones, nearly 70% being singletons. Sequences were derived from PBMCs, sampled in a trial of ipilimumab plus nivolumab as post-transplant consolidation. The receptor source for this set is a female donor with multiple myeloma.

CDR3 residues: CASSLKGQRPVNEQFF. CDR3 sequence (DNA): TGCGCCAGCAGCTTGAAGGGACAGCGCCCCGTCAATGAGCAGTTCTTC. The chain has TRBV5-1 and TRBJ2-1, with 7 bases matching TRBD1. In germline, CDR1 is SGHRS, CDR2 YFSETQ. The CDR3 extends over 16 amino acids. V gave up 1 base and J gave up 6 bases; unmatched junction bases: 10.

The V gene is TRBV7-3, the J gene TRBJ2-1; no clear D. Germline CDR1 SGHTA, CDR2 FQGTGA. There are 15 residues in the CDR3. With 1 base removed from V and 1 base from J, the gap between germline ends came to 8 bases. The CDR3 nucleotides are TGTGCCAGCAGCTTAAACGGTCAATCCTACAATGAGCAGTTCTTC. Protein product: CASSLNGQSYNEQFF.

About this clone itself: Other DNA sequences within the sample encode an identical CDR3. J is TRBJ1-5 and V is TRBV2, with D possibly matching TRBD1 (6 bases). From germline, CDR1 is SNHLY and CDR2 FYNNEI. The ends were cut back, 6 bases at V and 7 bases at J, with 16 bases in the middle. This CDR3 spans 14 amino acids. The CDR3: CASRPGAGGQPQHF. CDR3 DNA sequence: TGTGCCAGCAGACCGGGGGCGGGGGGGCAGCCCCAGCATTTT.

The V and J genes are TRBV6-1 and TRBJ1-2; unclear D gene. The CDR3 totals 13 residues. V lost 4 bases to trimming and J lost 0 bases, with 6 bases between them. Germline CDR1 is MNHNS and CDR2 is SASEGT. CDR3 nucleotide sequence: TGTGCCAGCAGTGTGAAACCTAACTATGGCTACACCTTC. Translating gives CASSVKPNYGYTF.

The V call is TRBV29-1, the J call TRBJ1-5; D is perhaps TRBD1 (5 bases). CDR3 length: 15 amino acids. CDR1 and CDR2 from the germline V gene are SQVTM and ANQGSEA. V was cut by 6 bases and J by 7 bases, with 22 bases left in between. CDR3 in DNA: TGCAGCGTCGTGGGGGATGGGCAGGGAAACCAGCCCCAGCATTTT. It translates to CSVVGDGQGNQPQHF. Looking up the rest from reference TRBV29-1 and TRBJ1-5 gives the full variable domain: SAVISQKPSRDICQRGTSLTIQCQVDSQVTMMFWYRQQPGQSLTLIATANQGSEATYESGFVIDKFPISRPNLTFSTLTVSNMSPEDSSIYLCSVVGDGQGNQPQHFGDGTRLSIL.

The J gene is TRBJ2-2, the V gene TRBV7-3, with 15 bases identical to TRBD2. J was trimmed by 7 bases and V by 5 bases; bases with no gene match: 14. This CDR3 is built from 19 residues. Germline V gene data show CDR1 as SGHTA and CDR2 as FQGTGA. The CDR3: CASSPQGQGLAGGGGELFF. The CDR3 nucleotides read TGTGCCAGCAGCCCGCAGGGACAGGGACTAGCGGGAGGAGGCGGGGAGCTGTTTTTT.

CDR3 loop: CASSQDDSTTDTQYF. CDR3 DNA sequence: TGTGCCAGCAGCCAAGACGACAGCACCACAGATACGCAGTATTTT. The rearrangement joins TRBV4-2 to TRBJ2-3; TRBD1 might be the D (5 bases). The CDR3 is 15 amino acids. The germline V and J ends were trimmed by 0 bases and 2 bases, with 9 bases remaining between them. Germline CDR1 LGHNA, CDR2 YNFKEQ.

This chain joins TRBV9 and TRBJ1-4; 8 nucleotides align to TRBD1. Germline V CDR1 and CDR2: SGDLS, YYNGEE. The CDR3 runs to 14 residues. Trimming cost V 2 bases and J 8 bases; bases outside gene matches: 5. In nucleotides, the CDR3 is TGTGCCAGCAGCGTGACAGGGGTGGAGGAAAAACTGTTTTTT. Its protein product is CASSVTGVEEKLFF.

This clone has just one count. The chain couples TRBV10-1 to TRBJ2-3; 7 positions agree with TRBD1. The J segment lost 3 bases and the V segment lost 2 bases, leaving 5 bases of the junction unmatched. Per germline, CDR1 WNHNN and CDR2 SYGVQD (reference sequence). This CDR3 comprises 15 residues. CDR3 protein: CASSEDKGATDTQYF. Here the CDR3 DNA reads TGCGCCAGCAGTGAGGATAAGGGGGCTACAGATACGCAGTATTTT.

The chain employs TRBV7-4 and TRBJ2-5; a possible D gene is TRBD1 (6 bases). Trimming shortened V by 11 bases and J by 2 bases, and 12 bases separated the two germline ends. The germline gives CDR1 SGHVT, CDR2 SQSDAQ. The CDR3 spans 12 residues. The CDR3 protein is CAGLTGQETQYF. The CDR3 DNA sequence: TGTGCCGGCCTGACAGGTCAAGAGACCCAGTACTTC.

The chain links TRBV6-6 to TRBJ2-2, with D unresolved. Trimming removed 6 bases at V and 4 bases at J, with 15 bases between. The CDR3 runs 15 residues. Per the germline V gene, CDR1 is MNHNY and CDR2 is SVGAGI (reference sequence). The DNA for the CDR3 is TGTGCCAGCAGGAAGAGTCACCACGGCACCGGGGAGCTGTTTTTT. This encodes CASRKSHHGTGELFF.

This clone is labeled medium-sized. J is TRBJ1-2 and V is TRBV16, with TRBD1 matching over 8 bases. V was pared by 4 bases and J by 6 bases, with 4 bases of the junction left unmatched. CDR1 KGHSY and CDR2 FQNENV come from the germline V gene. The CDR3 has 13 residues. CDR3 sequence: CASSPQGADGYTF. The CDR3 DNA reads TGTGCCAGCAGCCCCCAGGGGGCGGATGGCTACACCTTC.

Only a few counts were recorded for this clone. The rearrangement links TRBV27 to TRBJ1-3; D perhaps matches TRBD1 (6 bases). Per germline, CDR1 MNHEY and CDR2 SMNVEV (reference sequence). The V end was cut by 5 bases, the J end by 2 bases, with 16 bases between. The CDR3 runs 16 residues. This CDR3 reads CASSPGGGVTGNTIYF. DNA of the CDR3: TGTGCCAGCAGTCCCGGGGGGGGCGTCACTGGAAACACCATATATTTT.

This clone appeared a single time. The chain joins TRBV7-9 to TRBJ2-1; TRBD2 aligns across 12 bases. The CDR3 contains 16 residues. From germline, CDR1 is SEHNR and CDR2 FQNEAQ (reference sequence). V dropped 5 bases and J dropped 4; count of bases not matched to a gene: 6. For the CDR3, the DNA is TGTGCCAGCAGCCCGCAGGGGACTAGCGGGTACAATGAGCAGTTCTTC. It encodes CASSPQGTSGYNEQFF.

The chain employs TRBV19 and TRBJ2-1, with D possibly being TRBD1 (5 bases). Per germline, CDR1 LNHDA and CDR2 SQIVND (reference sequence). Trimming left V 2 bases short and J 4 bases short, with 15 bases between. The CDR3 totals 16 residues. Here the CDR3 reads CASSIRGPGAYNEQFF. The CDR3 coding sequence is TGTGCCAGTAGTATAAGAGGACCTGGGGCTTACAATGAGCAGTTCTTC.

The chain's CDR3 is CASSSGTPPSYEQYF. The CDR3 DNA is TGTGCCAGCAGCTCCGGGACTCCTCCCTCCTACGAGCAGTACTTC. The rearrangement uses TRBV5-4 and TRBJ2-7, with TRBD2 as a possible D gene (6 bases). Trimming left V 3 bases short and J 0 bases short, with 13 bases between. Germline values: CDR1 SGHNT, CDR2 YYREEE (reference sequence). The CDR3 runs to 15 residues. The variable domain in full, with the rest retrieved from reference TRBV5-4 and TRBJ2-7, is ETGVTQSPTHLIKTRGQQVTLRCSSQSGHNTVSWYQQALGQGPQFIFQYYREEENGRGNFPPRFSGLQFPNYSSELNVNALELDDSALYLCASSSGTPPSYEQYFGPGTRLTVT.

The chain carries TRBV10-1 and TRBJ2-5, with D possibly called TRBD1 or TRBD2 (5 bases each). Trimming removed 10 bases at V and 2 bases at J, with 14 bases between. The germline V gene has CDR1 WNHNN and CDR2 SYGVQD (reference sequence). The CDR3 covers 13 residues. CDR3 in amino acids: CAKFEGIQETQYF. In DNA, the CDR3 is TGCGCCAAGTTCGAGGGGATTCAAGAGACCCAGTACTTC.

This chain links TRBV11-1 with TRBJ2-7; the D gene could be TRBD1 or TRBD2 (5 bases each). The CDR3 is made up of 13 amino acids. CDR1 is SGHAT, CDR2 FQDESV, per germline (reference sequence). The V gene lost 6 bases and the J gene lost 7 bases, with 16 bases spanning the gap. CDR3 nucleotide sequence: TGTGCCAGCAGTTCGGGGCAGCTCCGAGAGCAGTACTTC. Its translation: CASSSGQLREQYF.

CDR3 nucleotide sequence: TGTGCCAGCAGCCAACGATGGAAGGGTGAAAAACTGTTTTTT. Translation: CASSQRWKGEKLFF. The chain joins TRBV7-6 to TRBJ1-4; no reliable D call. Per germline, CDR1 SGHVS and CDR2 FNYEAQ. V lost 5 bases and J lost 7, with 14 bases in between. The CDR3 runs 14 residues. Full variable domain (remainder filled in from reference TRBV7-6 and TRBJ1-4): GAGVSQSPRYKVTKRGQDVALRCDPISGHVSLYWYRQALGQGPEFLTYFNYEAQQDKSGLPNDRFSAERPEGSISTLTIQRTEQRDSAMYRCASSQRWKGEKLFFGSGTQLSVL.

The CDR3 DNA follows: TGTGCCTGGGGGGGAGTGGCAGGTCTTAATCAGCCCCAGCATTTT. This encodes CAWGGVAGLNQPQHF. This chain links TRBV30 with TRBJ1-5; D might be TRBD1 (5 bases). Germline CDR1 reads GTSNPN; CDR2 reads SVGIG (reference sequence). V lost 5 bases and J 4 bases, leaving 18 bases between the germline ends. The CDR3 loop spans 15 amino acids.

A single count supports this clone. The V call is TRBV28, the J call TRBJ2-1; TRBD2 matches 13 bases. CDR3 size: 18 residues. Germline lookup yields CDR1 MDHEN and CDR2 SYDVKM. Germline trimming cut 2 bases from V and 2 bases from J; bases unmatched to any gene: 6. CDR3 bases: TGTGCCAGCAGTTTAGAAGGACTAGCGGGAGTCCCCTACAATGAGCAGTTCTTC. This sequence encodes CASSLEGLAGVPYNEQFF.

This clone is judged medium-sized. The V gene is TRBV7-8, the J gene TRBJ2-7; no reliable D call. The V gene's germline CDR1 is SGHVS and CDR2 FQNEAQ. There are 14 residues in the CDR3. V lost 2 bases and J lost 7, with 15 bases in between. CDR3 coding DNA: TGTGCCAGCAGCTTACGGCAGGTCGTAGATGAGCAGTACTTC. Translated: CASSLRQVVDEQYF.

The chain recombines TRBV6-6 with TRBJ1-1; TRBD1 matches 8 bases. This CDR3 contains 13 residues. Germline CDR1 is MNHNY and CDR2 is SVGAGI (reference sequence). The V segment lost 7 bases and the J segment 0 bases; nucleotides outside the gene matches: 1. The CDR3 region has the DNA TGTGCCAGCACGGGACAGGTGAACACTGAAGCTTTCTTT. Protein: CASTGQVNTEAFF.

This clone has a handful of counts. The chain couples TRBV27 to TRBJ2-7; D unresolved. The V gene lost 3 bases and the J gene lost 3 bases, with 9 bases spanning the gap. The germline CDR1 and CDR2 sequences are MNHEY and SMNVEV (reference sequence). CDR3 length: 13 residues. The CDR3 coding sequence is TGTGCCAGCAGTTTCCCCCCAGGCTACGAGCAGTACTTC. Amino acid sequence: CASSFPPGYEQYF.

The chain joins TRBV12-5 to TRBJ2-5, with TRBD2 identical over 13 bases. The CDR3 sequence is 15 residues long. V lost 5 bases to trimming and J lost 1 base; unmatched junction nucleotides: 1. CDR1 LGHNT and CDR2 FRNRAP come from the germline V gene. As DNA, the CDR3 is TGTGCTAGTGGTCGGACTAGCGGGAGCCAAGAGACCCAGTACTTC. As protein: CASGRTSGSQETQYF.

The J gene is TRBJ1-6, the V gene TRBV2, with D tentatively TRBD1 (5 bases). Trimming took off 3 bases at V and 8 bases at J, with 17 bases between the two ends. There are 16 residues in the CDR3. Germline V gene data show CDR1 as SNHLY and CDR2 as FYNNEI. CDR3 in DNA: TGTGCCAGCAGTGATCCGGTCGGAGGGGCGGATTCACCCCTCCACTTT. Amino acid sequence: CASSDPVGGADSPLHF.

V is TRBV2 and J is TRBJ2-3; D may be TRBD1 (6 bases). The CDR3 length is 16 residues. V dropped 5 bases and J dropped 4 bases, with 19 bases sitting between them. The germline V gene has CDR1 SNHLY and CDR2 FYNNEI. CDR3 amino acids: CASSITRGQGSDTQYF. CDR3 DNA sequence: TGTGCCAGCAGTATAACTAGGGGTCAGGGGTCAGATACGCAGTATTTT. The complete variable domain, with remaining parts taken from reference TRBV2 and TRBJ2-3, reads EPEVTQTPSHQVTQMGQEVILRCVPISNHLYFYWYRQILGQKVEFLVSFYNNEISEKSEIFDDQFSVERPDGSNFTLKIRSTKLEDSAMYFCASSITRGQGSDTQYFGPGTRLTVL.

The sample holds one count of this clone. The V and J genes are TRBV13 and TRBJ2-1, with 11 positions matching TRBD2. Germline V gene sequence: CDR1 PRHDT, CDR2 FYEKMQ (reference sequence). J gave up 4 bases and V 5 bases, and 10 bases lay outside the gene matches. There are 17 residues in the CDR3. The CDR3 protein is CASSHLTSGISYNEQFF. As DNA, the CDR3 is TGTGCCAGCAGCCACCTGACTAGCGGGATCTCTTACAATGAGCAGTTCTTC.

The gene calls are TRBV15 and TRBJ1-2; 9 nucleotides agree with TRBD1. Looked up from germline, CDR1 is LNHNV and CDR2 is YYDKDF (reference sequence). J gave up 8 bases and V 5 bases, and 6 bases lay outside the gene matches. CDR3 length equals 13 residues. The CDR3 bases are TGTGCCACCAGCCCAAGGGGACAGGGAGGCTACACCTTC. Amino acids: CATSPRGQGGYTF.

This clone appeared a few times. The rearrangement joins TRBV5-1 to TRBJ2-6; D remains ambiguous. The germline CDR1 and CDR2 sequences are SGHRS and YFSETQ. The germline V and J ends were trimmed by 0 bases and 0 bases, with 4 bases remaining between them. This CDR3 region has 15 residues. CDR3 amino acids: CASSLVASGANVLTF. The CDR3, as DNA: TGCGCCAGCAGCTTGGTGGCCTCTGGGGCCAACGTCCTGACTTTC.

The chain links TRBV15 to TRBJ2-1; D is possibly TRBD2 (6 bases). The CDR3 runs 15 residues. V shed 0 bases and J shed 7 bases, with 13 bases lying between them. Germline V gives CDR1 LNHNV, CDR2 YYDKDF (reference sequence). For the CDR3, the DNA is TGTGCCACCAGCAGAGAGAGACTAGTATCTAATGAGCAGTTCTTC. Translating gives CATSRERLVSNEQFF. Full variable domain (rest looked up from reference TRBV15 and TRBJ2-1): DAMVIQNPRYQVTQFGKPVTLSCSQTLNHNVMYWYQQKSSQAPKLLFHYYDKDFNNEADTPDNFQSRRPNTSFCFLDIRSPGLGDTAMYLCATSRERLVSNEQFFGPGTRLTVL.

CDR3 DNA: TGTGCCAGCAGCTTAGGGACAGGGGCTGATGGCTACACCTTC. This translates into CASSLGTGADGYTF. The rearrangement uses TRBV7-2 and TRBJ1-2; 9 bases match TRBD1. Germline CDR1 and CDR2: SGHTA and FQGNSA. With 1 base clipped from V and 6 bases from J, the junction kept 3 bases outside the gene matches. CDR3 size: 14 residues. The complete variable domain, with remaining parts taken from reference TRBV7-2 and TRBJ1-2, reads GAGVSQSPSNKVTEKGKDVELRCDPISGHTALYWYRQSLGQGLEFLIYFQGNSAPDKSGLPSDRFSAERTGGSVSTLTIQRTQQEDSAVYLCASSLGTGADGYTFGSGTRLTVV.